Listed below are T cell receptor beta chains from one sample, sequenced in a study of T cell repertoires in cytomegalovirus infection. Via MiXCR, TCRdb re-called the reads, giving one row per CDR3 protein. The table records fewer than 1,000,000 distinct CDR3 sequences, roughly 31% of them present only once. Antigen specificity for these receptors is unknown. The specimen comprised cultured CD8+ T cells from PBMCs, sampled from culture after CMV antigen stimulation. These receptors originate from a human donor in good health (CMV status not recorded). Some clones in this sample may be carry-over from other donors' samples. CDR3s include the opening cysteine and the closing phenylalanine or tryptophan. The D gene is left open where the match is weak.

V	J	D	CDR3
TRBV6-1	TRBJ2-1	.	CASSEAGTGRYEQFF
TRBV7-9	TRBJ1-1	TRBD1	CASSHMSGGTEAFF
TRBV7-9	TRBJ2-1	.	CASTTFTGLNEQFF
TRBV5-1	TRBJ1-2	.	CASSLEGKPSDGYTF
TRBV11-2	TRBJ1-6	.	CASSLWTGPDRTSPLHF
TRBV20-1	TRBJ2-7	.	CSAKTASSYEQYF
TRBV4-2	TRBJ2-3	.	CASSQEGPASTDTQYF
TRBV3-1	TRBJ2-3	.	CASSQVGLLTDTQYF
TRBV24-1	TRBJ2-5	.	CATSDSGGVSGDLETQYF
TRBV7-9	TRBJ2-4	TRBD2	CASSHSGGAKNIQYF
TRBV7-6	TRBJ2-3	.	CASSLGTGTDTQYF
TRBV7-9	TRBJ2-3	TRBD2	CASSLEGLRTSGITDTQYF
TRBV2	TRBJ2-3	TRBD2	CASSDPSGGPDTQYF
TRBV7-6	TRBJ2-3	.	CASTSQPGSTDTQYF
TRBV12-3/TRBV12-4	TRBJ1-1	.	CASFPEGQFEAFF
TRBV12-5	TRBJ1-4	.	CASGFFTDLPNDLSTTTNEKLFF
TRBV7-2	TRBJ1-1	.	CASSLAPPGTHSNTEAFF
TRBV7-9	TRBJ2-3	.	CASSAPRGPRYF
TRBV7-6	TRBJ2-3	.	CASSLTNRGDTQYF
TRBV7-6	TRBJ2-7	.	CASSLSNRNLYEQYF
TRBV27	TRBJ2-1	TRBD2	CASSLWTSGGASEQFF
TRBV6-1	TRBJ2-1	TRBD1	CASSELPGQRYNEQFF
TRBV7-6	TRBJ2-5	.	CASSLNRARVETQYF
TRBV7-6	TRBJ1-4	.	CASSLRNGPNEKLFF
TRBV27	TRBJ1-1	.	CASGHEGTEAFF
TRBV7-9	TRBJ1-1	.	CASSWDGEAFF
TRBV2	TRBJ1-5	.	CASKKEGGHEPQHF
TRBV19	TRBJ2-3	.	CASSLYGIPPSDTQYF
TRBV6-6	TRBJ2-3	.	CASSWNPPPDTQYF
TRBV5-1	TRBJ2-3	.	CASSFYGQNTDTQYF
TRBV27	TRBJ1-2	.	CASTSGGWNGYTF
TRBV27	TRBJ1-1	.	CASSTGSDVAFF
TRBV27	TRBJ1-1	.	CASSLSTVPTEAFF